The clone carrying this T cell receptor beta chain was counted a single time. Its antigen is unidentified. This entry is derived from a study of shared clonotypes between healthy human individuals. Overall study results and limits: Relative to clonotypes present in all four donors, those not shared had lower generation probabilities. Naive subsets typically showed greater estimated richness than memory subsets.

The assay used deep level. Original processing methods: Junction-only sequences without quality scores were provided by ImmunoSEQ, so filtering was different. Measured with immunoSEQ multiplex PCR; TCRdb has only the in-frame clones, and not every one. The V and J calls and clone size are taken from that table; D and trimming were inferred from the DNA. The sample has about 1,500,000 clones, approximately 97% seen once. This receptor was taken from a man between 25 and 39 years old in good health. The sequenced sample was naive CD4+ T cells sorted from blood. Documented subset: CD45RA+ positively selected.

The CDR3 DNA sequence: TGTGCCAGCAGCCCCGGACGGTCATTTAATGAAAAACTGTTTTTT. It encodes CASSPGRSFNEKLFF. V and J are TRBV11-2 and TRBJ1-4; D ambiguous. V shed 5 bases and J shed 4 bases, with 14 bases lying between them. Germline V lookup: CDR1 SGHAT, CDR2 FQNNGV. The CDR3 totals 15 residues. Looking up the rest from reference TRBV11-2 and TRBJ1-4 gives the full variable domain: EAGVAQSPRYKIIEKRQSVAFWCNPISGHATLYWYQQILGQGPKLLIQFQNNGVVDDSQLPKDRFSAERLKGVDSTLKIQPAKLEDSAVYLCASSPGRSFNEKLFFGSGTQLSVL.